Below, 32 T cell receptor beta chains from the same sample are listed, as sequenced in a study of cytomegalovirus exposure and HLA in healthy donors. Primers for the PCR totalled 60 Vbeta and 13 Jbeta. Clones were read by immunoSEQ multiplex PCR, and TCRdb kept only the in-frame ones, dropping some. Among 100,000 to 150,000 clones listed, approximately 85% were seen once. Sequenced: PBMCs. These receptors originate from a boy between 10 and 17 years old in good health and CMV-seronegative.

This clone came up once. The chain carries TRBV19 and TRBJ2-7; 7 nucleotides line up with TRBD2. V was clipped by 5 bases and J by 2 bases; unmatched bases: 9. Per the germline V gene, CDR1 is LNHDA and CDR2 is SQIVND (reference sequence). This CDR3 region has 15 residues. DNA for the CDR3: TGTGCCAGTAGTCCCCAAGCGGGGTGGCCCTACGAGCAGTACTTC. It encodes CASSPQAGWPYEQYF.

This chain uses TRBV5-4 with TRBJ2-3; 8 bases map to TRBD1. The CDR3 covers 14 residues. The germline V gene encodes CDR1 SGHNT and CDR2 YYREEE (reference sequence). The V segment lost 5 bases and the J segment 4 bases; nucleotides outside the gene matches: 6. As DNA, the CDR3 is TGTGCCAGCAGGGTGGACAGGGCTGCAGATACGCAGTATTTT. This gives the protein CASRVDRAADTQYF.

The rearrangement links TRBV7-9 to TRBJ2-7; 11 nucleotides agree with TRBD2. V lost 5 bases to trimming and J lost 5 bases; unmatched junction nucleotides: 20. CDR3 size: 19 residues. CDR1 and CDR2 (germline): SEHNR, FQNEAQ (reference sequence). This chain's CDR3 is CASSGGDIAGGPGGNEQYF. CDR3 bases: TGTGCCAGCAGCGGTGGGGATATAGCGGGAGGGCCTGGTGGGAACGAGCAGTACTTC.

The rearrangement joins TRBV5-4 to TRBJ2-5; 7 bases fit TRBD1. The CDR3 runs 14 residues. V lost 4 bases to trimming and J lost 4 bases; unmatched junction nucleotides: 7. CDR1 is SGHNT and CDR2 is YYREEE in the germline V gene (reference sequence). The chain's CDR3 is CASSSPGGLETQYF. CDR3 nucleotides: TGTGCCAGCAGCAGTCCAGGGGGATTAGAGACCCAGTACTTC.

CDR3 region: CASSVSGGGSLSYNEQFF. The CDR3 nucleotides read TGTGCCAGCAGCGTGAGCGGGGGGGGCTCCCTCTCCTACAATGAGCAGTTCTTC. The J gene is TRBJ2-1, the V gene TRBV5-5; 10 nucleotides align to TRBD2. The CDR3 extends over 18 amino acids. Germline V gene sequence: CDR1 SGHKS, CDR2 YYEKEE (reference sequence). The trim removed 4 bases at V and 0 bases at J, leaving 10 bases unmatched.

The rearrangement uses TRBV29-1 and TRBJ2-7; 8 nucleotides match TRBD1. Germline trimming cut 5 bases from V and 4 bases from J; bases unmatched to any gene: 7. Per germline, CDR1 SQVTM and CDR2 ANQGSEA. The CDR3 loop spans 13 amino acids. As DNA, the CDR3 is TGCAGCGTTTATCAGGGGGCCGGATACGAGCAGTACTTC. Protein product: CSVYQGAGYEQYF.

The chain employs TRBV5-1 and TRBJ2-3, with TRBD2 identical over 9 bases. The CDR3 has 18 residues. Germline trimming cut 3 bases from V and 2 bases from J; bases unmatched to any gene: 13. Germline V gives CDR1 SGHRS, CDR2 YFSETQ. The CDR3 protein is CASSSGTSYSRPTDTQYF. The DNA for the CDR3 is TGCGCCAGCAGCTCAGGGACTAGCTATAGTAGGCCCACAGATACGCAGTATTTT.

V gene TRBV6-5 combines with J gene TRBJ2-7, with TRBD1 identical over 9 bases. J gave up 2 bases and V 8 bases, and 7 bases lay outside the gene matches. The CDR3 has 14 residues. From germline, CDR1 is MNHEY and CDR2 SVGAGI. The DNA of the CDR3 is TGTGCCAGCGGGACAGGGTCTTCGACCTACGAGCAGTACTTC. It is translated as CASGTGSSTYEQYF.

The chain links TRBV9 to TRBJ1-5; D is possibly TRBD1 (5 bases). Germline CDR1 is SGDLS and CDR2 is YYNGEE. V was pared by 0 bases and J by 0 bases, with 10 bases between. This CDR3 comprises 16 residues. The CDR3 bases are TGTGCCAGCAGCGTAGGGGCAGGGAATAGCAATCAGCCCCAGCATTTT. Amino acid sequence: CASSVGAGNSNQPQHF.

This clone showed up just once. The chain is built from TRBV29-1 and TRBJ1-2; 8 nucleotides match TRBD1. The junction had 14 bases not matched to a gene; V was cut back by 7 bases and J by 4 bases. CDR3 size: 15 residues. Looked up from germline, CDR1 is SQVTM and CDR2 is ANQGSEA. The CDR3 reads CSASGRAGGVYGYTF. The CDR3 DNA sequence: TGCAGCGCCTCCGGTCGAGCAGGGGGCGTCTATGGCTACACCTTC.

The chain carries TRBV13 and TRBJ1-1, with 7 bases aligning to TRBD1. V lost 0 bases and J lost 5; bases outside the gene matches: 12. CDR1 is PRHDT and CDR2 is FYEKMQ in the germline V gene (reference sequence). This CDR3 is 17 amino acids long. CDR3 amino acids: CASSLGHRRTGPTEAFF. The CDR3 region has the DNA TGTGCCAGCAGCTTAGGCCATCGTAGGACAGGTCCGACTGAAGCTTTCTTT.

Only a few counts were recorded for this clone. The chain recombines TRBV4-2 with TRBJ1-1; D possibly corresponds to TRBD1 (5 bases). Per germline, CDR1 LGHNA and CDR2 YNFKEQ. Trimming left V 1 base short and J 10 bases short, with 10 bases between. This CDR3 spans 12 amino acids. CDR3: CASSQGTGRAFF. For the CDR3, the DNA is TGTGCCAGCAGCCAAGGTACAGGTCGAGCTTTCTTT.

This chain links TRBV6-6 with TRBJ1-1; D uncertain. This CDR3 has 11 residues. Germline CDR1 and CDR2: MNHNY and SVGAGI (reference sequence). V was cut by 6 bases and J by 6 bases, with 8 bases left in between. CDR3 protein: CASRSESEAFF. The CDR3, as DNA: TGTGCCAGCAGGTCGGAGTCTGAAGCTTTCTTT.

The chain links TRBV4-1 to TRBJ2-1, with 8 bases that match TRBD2. Trimming cost V 4 bases and J 5 bases; bases outside gene matches: 10. Germline lookup yields CDR1 MGHRA and CDR2 YSYEKL. The CDR3 is made up of 16 amino acids. This CDR3 is CASSLIGGSGDNEQFF. In DNA form, the CDR3 reads TGCGCCAGCAGCCTTATCGGGGGTAGCGGGGACAATGAGCAGTTCTTC.

The chain recombines TRBV10-3 with TRBJ2-3, with 8 nucleotides matching TRBD2. The CDR3 runs to 16 residues. The trim removed 7 bases at V and 1 base at J, leaving 10 bases unmatched. CDR1 is ENHRY and CDR2 is SYGVKD in the germline V gene. CDR3 DNA: TGTGCCATCACTGCCGGAGCGGGAGCTCGCACAGATACGCAGTATTTT. Encoded protein: CAITAGAGARTDTQYF.

The chain is built from TRBV12-5 and TRBJ2-1; D is perhaps TRBD2 (6 bases). This CDR3 contains 15 residues. Trimming took 8 bases from V and 3 from J, leaving 17 bases between them. Per the germline V gene, CDR1 is LGHNT and CDR2 is FRNRAP. The CDR3 bases are TGTGCTAGTTCCTTATTATGGGGGGTCTACAATGAGCAGTTCTTC. Its translation is CASSLLWGVYNEQFF.

This clone was found once. The rearrangement links TRBV6-4 to TRBJ2-3; 8 bases are a match to TRBD1. The CDR3 runs 15 residues. Germline CDR1 and CDR2: MRHNA and SNTAGT. V lost 6 bases, J lost 4 bases, and 9 bases stayed unmatched. The CDR3: CASSDGQGGADTQYF. Here the CDR3 DNA reads TGTGCCAGCAGCGACGGACAGGGAGGAGCAGATACGCAGTATTTT.

This clone has more than one count but fewer than ten. The rearrangement joins TRBV5-1 to TRBJ2-7; TRBD1 aligns across 12 bases. The CDR3 length is 12 residues. Germline V CDR1 and CDR2: SGHRS, YFSETQ. The junction had 2 bases not matched to a gene; V was cut back by 4 bases and J by 9 bases. The CDR3 DNA is TGCGCCAGCAGCCCGGGACAGGGGGCGCAGTACTTC. It codes for CASSPGQGAQYF.

The chain carries TRBV2 and TRBJ1-6; D might be TRBD1 (5 bases). Trimming removed 7 bases at V and 11 bases at J, with 15 bases between. The V gene's germline CDR1 is SNHLY and CDR2 FYNNEI. This CDR3 comprises 13 residues. CDR3 DNA: TGTGCCAGCACCAAGACGCGGGACGCACCCCTCCACTTT. It is translated as CASTKTRDAPLHF.

The chain couples TRBV6-5 to TRBJ1-1, with 8 bases aligning to TRBD1. The CDR3 is 12 amino acids. Trimming at V came to 6 bases and at J to 8 bases, leaving 5 bases not matched to a gene. In germline, CDR1 is MNHEY, CDR2 SVGAGI. The CDR3 DNA follows: TGTGCCAGCAGCCGGGACAGGTTAGAAGCTTTCTTT. Its protein is CASSRDRLEAFF.

V and J are TRBV6-1 and TRBJ2-7, with D hard to call. The CDR3 runs to 10 residues. V was shortened by 7 bases and J by 3 bases, with 4 bases between the two germline ends. The germline V gene has CDR1 MNHNS and CDR2 SASEGT. The CDR3 loop is CASNSYEQYF. Here the CDR3 DNA reads TGTGCCAGCAACAGCTACGAGCAGTACTTC.

This chain links TRBV7-8 with TRBJ1-5, with D possibly TRBD1 on 6 matching bases. V shed 2 bases and J shed 1 base, with 15 bases lying between them. CDR1 is SGHVS and CDR2 is FQNEAQ in the germline V gene. This CDR3 region has 17 residues. The CDR3 sequence is CASSLRGGGGSNQPQHF. CDR3 DNA: TGTGCCAGCAGCTTAAGAGGTGGGGGCGGGAGCAATCAGCCCCAGCATTTT.

The J gene is TRBJ2-1, the V gene TRBV4-2; 7 nucleotides align to TRBD2. V gave up 0 bases and J gave up 2 bases; unmatched junction bases: 4. Germline CDR1 reads LGHNA; CDR2 reads YNFKEQ. The CDR3 is 16 residues long. The CDR3 region has the DNA TGTGCCAGCAGCCAAGATGGCGGGGGAACCTACAATGAGCAGTTCTTC. This gives the protein CASSQDGGGTYNEQFF.

The chain recombines TRBV19 with TRBJ2-1; 14 bases line up with TRBD2. Unmatched junction bases numbered 6, after V lost 1 base and J lost 1 base. This CDR3 spans 19 amino acids. Germline loops: CDR1 LNHDA, CDR2 SQIVND (reference sequence). Here the CDR3 reads CASSIVGTSGRDSYNEQFF. The CDR3 DNA follows: TGTGCCAGTAGTATAGTGGGGACTAGCGGGAGAGATTCCTACAATGAGCAGTTCTTC.

The chain carries TRBV4-1 and TRBJ2-3; 7 positions agree with TRBD2. CDR3 length equals 16 residues. Germline CDR1 and CDR2: MGHRA and YSYEKL. V shed 5 bases, J shed 4 bases, and the junction held 12 bases outside the gene matches. CDR3 in DNA: TGCGCCAGCAGCTCAGGACTAGTCTTAGTCTCAGATACGCAGTATTTT. It yields the protein CASSSGLVLVSDTQYF.

This clone was picked up a small number of times. The rearrangement joins TRBV6-1 to TRBJ2-6, with D hard to call. V lost 3 bases to trimming and J lost 0 bases, with 3 bases between them. Germline V lookup: CDR1 MNHNS, CDR2 SASEGT. CDR3 size: 14 residues. CDR3 sequence (DNA): TGTGCCAGCAGTGACCTCTCTGGGGCCAACGTCCTGACTTTC. Amino acids: CASSDLSGANVLTF.

The gene calls are TRBV19 and TRBJ1-6; 11 bases are shared with TRBD1. CDR1 and CDR2 (germline): LNHDA, SQIVND (reference sequence). The CDR3 totals 18 residues. Trimming at V came to 4 bases and at J to 1 base, leaving 6 bases not matched to a gene. CDR3 loop: CASSTLDRGRSYNSPLHF. CDR3 nucleotide sequence: TGTGCCAGTAGTACCCTGGACAGGGGGCGATCCTATAATTCACCCCTCCACTTT.

The chain carries TRBV4-2 and TRBJ2-2; 8 bases are shared with TRBD2. Germline V gives CDR1 LGHNA, CDR2 YNFKEQ. V gave up 3 bases and J gave up 4 bases; unmatched junction bases: 10. The CDR3 spans 17 residues. CDR3 DNA: TGTGCCAGCAGCCAGGCCCACGGGGGGGCGGGCACCGGGGAGCTGTTTTTT. Residues: CASSQAHGGAGTGELFF.

The chain is built from TRBV5-8 and TRBJ2-3; 10 bases match TRBD2. CDR1 is SGHTS, CDR2 YDEGEE, per germline. This CDR3 region has 15 residues. V was clipped by 2 bases and J by 1 base; unmatched bases: 1. The CDR3 is CASSLGLAGTDTQYF. The CDR3 nucleotides read TGTGCCAGCAGCTTAGGACTAGCGGGCACAGATACGCAGTATTTT.

A few counts support this clone. The CDR3 DNA reads TGTGCCAGCAGCTTTGGCGGTGACTCTAATCAGCCCCAGCATTTT. Translation: CASSFGGDSNQPQHF. The chain has TRBV5-4 and TRBJ1-5; D unclear. This CDR3 is built from 15 residues. Germline lookup yields CDR1 SGHNT and CDR2 YYREEE (reference sequence). V shed 2 bases and J shed 4 bases, with 13 bases lying between them.

This clone was found a few times. This chain links TRBV7-9 with TRBJ2-3; 7 nucleotides line up with TRBD1. Germline-derived CDR1 and CDR2 are SEHNR and FQNEAQ (reference sequence). The CDR3 spans 17 residues. After removal of 5 bases from V and 5 bases from J, the junction contained 16 bases not matched to a gene. CDR3 sequence reads: CASSPMRNRGVGDTQYF. The CDR3 nucleotides are TGTGCCAGCAGCCCCATGAGAAACAGGGGCGTCGGAGATACGCAGTATTTT.

The chain carries TRBV27 and TRBJ2-2, with 7 nucleotides matching TRBD2. Per germline, CDR1 MNHEY and CDR2 SMNVEV (reference sequence). J was trimmed by 0 bases and V by 3 bases; bases with no gene match: 19. The CDR3 runs to 21 residues. The chain's CDR3 is CASSFCLRGEAEITNTGELFF. DNA for the CDR3: TGTGCCAGCAGTTTCTGTTTACGGGGGGAAGCCGAAATTACGAACACCGGGGAGCTGTTTTTT.